Below, one T cell receptor (beta chain) is given with its context. The data derive from a study of blood T cell repertoires in COVID-19. The CDR3 length is 14 residues. Here immunoSEQ multiplex PCR was the method, and the copy in TCRdb shows in-frame clones only, minus some. The data show about 410,000 clones, with about nine tenths seen just once and over 1.3% held by the top ten. This sequence joins TRBV21-1 and TRBJ1-6; the table assigns TRBD1, which was not confirmed against the DNA. TRBV21-1 is a pseudogene locus. This receptor was taken from a woman aged 25 to 39 with active or convalescent COVID-19. Source material: peripheral blood. CDR3 sequence (DNA): TGTGCCAGATGGGACAGGGGAGATAATTCACCCCTCCACTTT. Translated: CARWDRGDNSPLHF.